This T cell receptor beta chain came from a study of T cells in Graves' hyperthyroidism and ophthalmopathy. The ends were cut back, 5 bases at V and 4 bases at J, with 8 bases in the middle. The CDR3 covers 12 residues. Study-level points and caveats: The model made its ophthalmopathy prediction, and onset followed a median around 6.5 months later. Also found in blood were most expanded thyroid clonotypes above 0.001.

In the case of this clonotype: The target antigen is unknown.

TCR beta CDR3 regions were amplified from RNA transcripts. Initially, a first-round RT-PCR of the TCR CDR3 employed the HTBI primer set. TCRdb analysed the multiplex PCR reads with MiXCR anew, one entry per CDR3 protein. The table has 350,000 to 400,000 distinct CDR3 sequences, over 15% seen once. This receptor was identified in a woman between 18 and 29 years old with Graves' hyperthyroidism. This chain links TRBV12-3 or TRBV12-4 with TRBJ1-1; D ambiguous. Sequencing was performed on blood. CDR3 in amino acids: CASSRYSTEAFF. The CDR3 DNA follows: TGTGCCAGCAGTCGGTACTCCACTGAAGCTTTCTTT.